The entry below describes one TCR beta chain. No antigen is known for it. The data stem from a study of cytomegalovirus exposure and HLA in healthy donors. Regarding the study as a whole: The likely explanation for a cluster of highly shared sequence variants was sequencing artifact. Several top significant clusters appeared, in a later analysis, to be linked to common viral pathogens.

The PCR contained 60 Vbeta and 13 Jbeta primers. Clones were sequenced by immunoSEQ multiplex PCR, and TCRdb holds only the in-frame ones, with some missing. The table includes some 150,000 clones, 64% detected once. Material: PBMCs. The receptor's source is a woman aged 25 to 39 in good health and CMV-seropositive.

The CDR3 bases are TGTGCCAGCAGCTTATCCGGGGGGCACGCCGGGGAGCTGTTTTTT. Translated, it gives CASSLSGGHAGELFF. The V and J genes are TRBV7-9 and TRBJ2-2; tentative D call: TRBD2 (7 bases). V was cut by 2 bases and J by 6 bases, with 13 bases left in between. CDR1 is SEHNR and CDR2 is FQNEAQ in the germline V gene (reference sequence). This CDR3 region has 15 residues.